The 17 T cell receptor beta chains given below trace back to one sample, sequenced in a study of T cells in Graves' hyperthyroidism and ophthalmopathy. It was RNA transcripts that yielded the amplified TCR beta CDR3 regions. A set of HTBI primers served as the primers for a first-round RT-PCR of the TCR CDR3. TCRdb independently ran MiXCR on the multiplex PCR reads; one entry per CDR3 protein. The sample yields roughly 380,000 distinct CDR3 sequences, 15% to 20% seen once. Sequenced input: blood. The receptors shown here come from a woman between 40 and 50 years old with Graves' ophthalmopathy.

There are many counts of this clonotype. The chain uses TRBV27 and TRBJ2-2; D may be TRBD2 (6 bases). CDR3 length: 12 amino acids. Germline CDR1 reads MNHEY; CDR2 reads SMNVEV (reference sequence). Trimming left V 8 bases short and J 4 bases short, with 8 bases between. CDR3 region: CASWGVTGELFF. The DNA for the CDR3 is TGTGCCAGCTGGGGGGTCACCGGGGAGCTGTTTTTT.

This clonotype was seen many times. The rearrangement links TRBV7-2 to TRBJ2-4, with 9 nucleotides matching TRBD1. This CDR3 is built from 15 residues. The V and J ends lost 5 bases and 9 bases, in that order; junction bases with no gene match: 11. CDR1 and CDR2 from the germline V gene are SGHTA and FQGNSA. The CDR3 sequence is CASSIYSGQGRIQYF. The CDR3 DNA reads TGTGCCAGCAGCATCTACTCGGGACAGGGACGCATTCAGTACTTC. Supplemented by reference TRBV7-2 and TRBJ2-4, the full variable domain reads GAGVSQSPSNKVTEKGKDVELRCDPISGHTALYWYRQSLGQGLEFLIYFQGNSAPDKSGLPSDRFSAERTGGSVSTLTIQRTQQEDSAVYLCASSIYSGQGRIQYFGAGTRLSVL.

This clonotype came up many times. The J gene is TRBJ2-3, the V gene TRBV11-2; D assignment may be TRBD1 or TRBD2 (5 bases each). The length of the CDR3 is 15 residues. Germline values: CDR1 SGHAT, CDR2 FQNNGV. Trimming took 6 bases from V and 2 from J, leaving 15 bases between them. In nucleotides, the CDR3 is TGTGCCAGCAGAGTACTCGGGACCACCACAGATACGCAGTATTTT. This gives the protein CASRVLGTTTDTQYF.

In this sample, this clonotype turned up many times. The rearrangement links TRBV27 to TRBJ2-5; D uncertain. The CDR3 loop spans 13 amino acids. The germline gives CDR1 MNHEY, CDR2 SMNVEV (reference sequence). V lost 2 bases and J lost 3, with 7 bases in between. CDR3 nucleotides: TGTGCCAGCAGTTTAGGCCCCAAAGAGACCCAGTACTTC. Translation gives CASSLGPKETQYF.

Concerning this clonotype itself: The junction does not match germline at one end; this may be a read error. The gene calls are TRBV12-3 or TRBV12-4 and TRBJ1-2, with a tentative D call TRBD1 (6 bases). The CDR3 extends over 18 amino acids. CDR3 loop: CASFMAGRWSRGSYGYIF. The CDR3, as DNA: TGTGCCAGCTTTATGGCGGGCAGGTGGTCCAGGGGCTCCTATGGCTACATCTTC.

The genes are TRBV14 and TRBJ1-2, with 8 bases lining up with TRBD1. The CDR3 runs to 14 residues. The V gene's germline CDR1 is SGHDN and CDR2 FVKESK. With 1 base clipped from V and 4 bases from J, the junction kept 2 bases outside the gene matches. The chain's CDR3 is CASSQAGGSYGYTF. The CDR3 DNA follows: TGTGCCAGCAGCCAAGCAGGGGGCAGCTATGGCTACACCTTC.

This clonotype was counted ten times or more. The CDR3 loop is CASSLGVMNTEAFF. CDR3 nucleotides: TGTGCCAGCAGTTTGGGGGTCATGAACACTGAAGCTTTCTTT. The genes are TRBV12-3 or TRBV12-4 and TRBJ1-1; the D gene is possibly TRBD1 (5 bases). The CDR3 totals 14 residues. V lost 3 bases, J lost 0 bases, and 8 bases lay in between.

The sample holds many counts of this clonotype. The V and J genes are TRBV2 and TRBJ1-1; D is perhaps TRBD1 (6 bases). Germline CDR1 reads SNHLY; CDR2 reads FYNNEI. Deletions cut 6 bases from V and 0 bases from J, with 11 bases between. This CDR3 has 14 amino acids. DNA for the CDR3: TGTGCCAGCAGGGACAGTTCCTTGAACACTGAAGCTTTCTTT. This gives the protein CASRDSSLNTEAFF.

This clonotype was seen ten or more times. This chain uses TRBV18 with TRBJ2-7; weak D call: TRBD2 (5 bases). Germline V gene lookup returns CDR1 KGHSH and CDR2 LQKENI. Deletions cut 9 bases from V and 3 bases from J, with 15 bases between. The CDR3 totals 13 residues. For the CDR3, the DNA is TGTGCCAGTCGCTCCGGGGTCGTCTACGAGCAGTACTTC. It specifies CASRSGVVYEQYF.

This clonotype was seen at least ten times. V usage is TRBV29-1 and J usage is TRBJ2-5, with a possible D match to TRBD1 (6 bases). The CDR3 is 14 amino acids. Trimming removed 7 bases at V and 2 bases at J, with 17 bases between. Germline CDR1 and CDR2: SQVTM and ANQGSEA. CDR3 region: CSGRTGLLQETQYF. The CDR3 nucleotides read TGCAGCGGACGAACAGGGCTCTTACAAGAGACCCAGTACTTC. The whole variable domain, remainder taken from reference TRBV29-1 and TRBJ2-5, is SAVISQKPSRDICQRGTSLTIQCQVDSQVTMMFWYRQQPGQSLTLIATANQGSEATYESGFVIDKFPISRPNLTFSTLTVSNMSPEDSSIYLCSGRTGLLQETQYFGPGTRLLVL.

This clonotype was picked up many times. The chain carries TRBV15 and TRBJ2-2; 13 bases match TRBD2. J gave up 4 bases and V 0 bases, and 5 bases lay outside the gene matches. The CDR3 has 18 residues. Germline CDR1 is LNHNV and CDR2 is YYDKDF (reference sequence). The CDR3 bases are TGTGCCACCAGCAGAGATTACCGACTAGCGGGAGGCACCGGGGAGCTGTTTTTT. Protein sequence: CATSRDYRLAGGTGELFF.

The chain employs TRBV12-3 or TRBV12-4 and TRBJ2-7; 10 positions agree with TRBD1. This CDR3 comprises 15 residues. With 5 bases clipped from V and 5 bases from J, the junction kept 9 bases outside the gene matches. The CDR3 protein is CASSTGQGVRDEQYF. DNA for the CDR3: TGTGCCAGCAGTACCGGACAGGGGGTGAGGGACGAGCAGTACTTC.

The chain combines TRBV14 with TRBJ1-3; no clear D. Trimming stripped 1 base from V and 3 bases from J, with 13 bases between. The CDR3 is 16 amino acids. Germline CDR1 SGHDN, CDR2 FVKESK. CDR3 sequence (DNA): TGTGCCAGCAGCCAAGGGCCAGATTACTATGGAAACACCATATATTTT. It is translated as CASSQGPDYYGNTIYF.

This clonotype was counted ten times or more. The V and J genes are TRBV12-3 or TRBV12-4 and TRBJ1-2, with 11 positions matching TRBD1. V lost 10 bases and J lost 3; bases outside the gene matches: 10. The length of the CDR3 is 15 residues. The CDR3 sequence is CATGRMGQGDYGYTF. The CDR3 region has the DNA TGTGCCACCGGGCGTATGGGACAGGGGGACTATGGCTACACCTTC.

This clonotype occurred many times. The chain couples TRBV20-1 to TRBJ2-5; D not resolved. The CDR3 length is 14 residues. V was clipped by 0 bases and J by 1 base, with 9 bases between them. CDR1 and CDR2 (germline): DFQATT, SNEGSKA (reference sequence). The CDR3 here is CSAREASPQETQYF. In DNA form, the CDR3 reads TGCAGTGCTAGAGAAGCCTCACCCCAAGAGACCCAGTACTTC.

This chain links TRBV12-3 or TRBV12-4 with TRBJ2-5; TRBD1 agrees at 7 bases. V shed 4 bases, J shed 5 bases, and the junction held 7 bases outside the gene matches. The CDR3 sequence is 14 residues long. In nucleotides, the CDR3 is TGTGCCAGCAGTTCGACAGGGCCCCGGGAGACCCAGTACTTC. Translated, it gives CASSSTGPRETQYF.

In its sample, this clonotype was seen once. This rearrangement joins TRBV20-1 to TRBJ2-5, with 12 bases matching TRBD2. After removal of 1 base from V and 5 bases from J, the junction contained 5 bases not matched to a gene. Per the germline V gene, CDR1 is DFQATT and CDR2 is SNEGSKA (reference sequence). The CDR3 has 15 amino acids. The CDR3 DNA reads as TGCAGTGCTAGAGGACTAGCGGGAGACCTGGAGACCCAGTACTTC. Protein: CSARGLAGDLETQYF.